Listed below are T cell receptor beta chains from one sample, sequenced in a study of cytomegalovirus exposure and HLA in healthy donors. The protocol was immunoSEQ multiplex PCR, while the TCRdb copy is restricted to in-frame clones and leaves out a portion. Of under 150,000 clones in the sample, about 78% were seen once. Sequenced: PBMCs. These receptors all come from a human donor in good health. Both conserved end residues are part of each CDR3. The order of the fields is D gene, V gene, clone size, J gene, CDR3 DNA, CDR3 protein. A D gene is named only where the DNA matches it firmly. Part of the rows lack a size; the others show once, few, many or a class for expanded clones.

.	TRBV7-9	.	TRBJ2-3	TGTGCCAGCAGCCCCGGGCCGGCCGGAGGGACAGATACGCAGTATTTT	CASSPGPAGGTDTQYF
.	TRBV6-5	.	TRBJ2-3	TGTGCCAGCAGTTACGCCGGGAGCACAGATACGCAGTATTTT	CASSYAGSTDTQYF
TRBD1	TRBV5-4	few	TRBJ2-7	TGTGCCAGCAGCAGACAGGGTCTCTCCTACGAGCAGTACTTC	CASSRQGLSYEQYF
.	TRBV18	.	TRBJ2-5	TGTGCCAGCTCACCACGGGGGGTCGGGGAGACCCAGTACTTC	CASSPRGVGETQYF
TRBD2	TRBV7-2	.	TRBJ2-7	TGTGCCAGCAGCTTTCGAGCGGGAGGAGCCTACGAGCAGTACTTC	CASSFRAGGAYEQYF
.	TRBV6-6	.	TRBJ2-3	TGTGCCAGCAGTTATCTGCGGGCCCCTAGCACAGATACGCAGTATTTT	CASSYLRAPSTDTQYF
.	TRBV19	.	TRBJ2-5	TGTGCCAGTAGTAGAGGACAAGAGACCCAGTACTTC	CASSRGQETQYF
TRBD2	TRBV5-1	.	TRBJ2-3	TGCGCCAGCAGCCCTGGACTAGCGGGGATCTACACAGATACGCAGTATTTT	CASSPGLAGIYTDTQYF
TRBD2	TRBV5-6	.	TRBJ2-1	TGTGCCAGCAGTGAACCGGGACTAGCGGATTACAATGAGCAGTTCTTC	CASSEPGLADYNEQFF
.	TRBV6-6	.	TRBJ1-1	TGTGCCAGCAGTTACGTGGGACAAGCTAACACTGAAGCTTTCTTT	CASSYVGQANTEAFF
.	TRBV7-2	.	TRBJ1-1	TGTGCCAGCAGCTTAGCGCTTGGGGGCATTGGGACTGAAGCTTTCTTT	CASSLALGGIGTEAFF
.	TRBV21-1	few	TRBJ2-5	TGTGCCAGCAGCAACATACCGACAGGGAACCAAGAGACCCAGTACTTC	CASSNIPTGNQETQYF
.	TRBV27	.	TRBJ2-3	TGTGCCAGCAGTTTAAATTTCCGGGGAAGCACAGATACGCAGTATTTT	CASSLNFRGSTDTQYF
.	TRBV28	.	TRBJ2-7	TGTGCCAGCAGTTTTGGACGCGCGGGGGCGGATATCTACGAGCAGTACTTC	CASSFGRAGADIYEQYF
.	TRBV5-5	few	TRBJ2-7	TGTGCCAGCAGCTTGGTAACAGGGAAGAGATACGAGCAGTACTTC	CASSLVTGKRYEQYF
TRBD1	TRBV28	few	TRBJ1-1	TGTGCCAGCAGTTTACCAGGGGGCCGTGGCACTGAAGCTTTCTTT	CASSLPGGRGTEAFF
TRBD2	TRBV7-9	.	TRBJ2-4	TGTGCCAGCAGCTTAGGAGTCGGGGGGATAGCCAAAAACATTCAGTACTTC	CASSLGVGGIAKNIQYF
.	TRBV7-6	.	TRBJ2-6	TGTGCCAGCAGCCCCAGGGGCTCTGGGGCCAACGTCCTGACTTTC	CASSPRGSGANVLTF
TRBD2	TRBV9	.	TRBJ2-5	TGTGCCAGCAGCCCCATAGCGGGGAGGCAAGAGACCCAGTACTTC	CASSPIAGRQETQYF
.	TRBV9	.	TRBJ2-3	TGTGCCAGCAGCCCTGCCTCGGGTAGAGATACGCAGTATTTT	CASSPASGRDTQYF
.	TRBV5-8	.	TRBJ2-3	TGTGCCAGCAGCTCCGGAGGGGGGGGAAGCACAGATACGCAGTATTTT	CASSSGGGGSTDTQYF
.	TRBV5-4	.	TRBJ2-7	TGTGCCAGCAGCGCGTTACAGGGCTACGAGCAGTACTTC	CASSALQGYEQYF
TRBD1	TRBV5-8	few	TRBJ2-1	TGTGCCAGCAGCCCCGAGGCAGGGGGCTCCTACAATGAGCAGTTCTTC	CASSPEAGGSYNEQFF
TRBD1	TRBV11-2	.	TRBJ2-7	TGTGCCAGCAGCTCATCGACAGGGGGCTACGAGCAGTACTTC	CASSSSTGGYEQYF
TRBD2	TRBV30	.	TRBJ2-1	TGTGCCTGCAACATACTAGCGCCGGGAGAGCAGTTCTTC	CACNILAPGEQFF
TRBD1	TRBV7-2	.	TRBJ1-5	TGTGCCAGCAGCTGGACAGGGGGCTTTCAGCCCCAGCATTTT	CASSWTGGFQPQHF
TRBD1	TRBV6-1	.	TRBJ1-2	TGTGCCAGCAGTGACCCGGGACAGGGGTACTATGGCTACACCTTC	CASSDPGQGYYGYTF
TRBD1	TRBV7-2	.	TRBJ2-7	TGTGCCAGCCGACAGGGAAAAAACGAGCAGTACTTC	CASRQGKNEQYF
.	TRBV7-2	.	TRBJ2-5	TGTGCCAGCAGCTTAGCGTCGGAGACCCAGTACTTC	CASSLASETQYF
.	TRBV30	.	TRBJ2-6	TGTGCCTGGACTCTACCGGGGGCCAACGTCCTGACTTTC	CAWTLPGANVLTF
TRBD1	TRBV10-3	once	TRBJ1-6	TGTGCCATCAGTGAGTCCGACAGGGTTAATAATTCACCCCTCCACTTT	CAISESDRVNNSPLHF
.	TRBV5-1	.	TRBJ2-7	TGCGCCAGCAGCTGGGACACTCCCGGGGAGCAGTACTTC	CASSWDTPGEQYF
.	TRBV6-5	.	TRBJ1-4	TGTGCCAGCAGATCACAGGGCCCTAGGGAAAAACTGTTTTTT	CASRSQGPREKLFF
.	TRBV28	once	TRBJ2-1	TGTGCCAGCAGTTTAGGCGCCAGCCGGGGCAATGAGCAGTTCTTC	CASSLGASRGNEQFF
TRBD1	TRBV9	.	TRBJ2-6	TGTGCCAGCAGCGGGGGGACAGTTCCTGGGGCCAACGTCCTGACTTTC	CASSGGTVPGANVLTF
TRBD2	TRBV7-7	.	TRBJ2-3	TGTGCTAGCAGCTTAACTAGCGGGGGCACAGATACGCAGTATTTT	CASSLTSGGTDTQYF
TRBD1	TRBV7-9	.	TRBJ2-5	TGTGCCAGCAGCTTTAGAACAGGGGGGGAGACCCAGTACTTC	CASSFRTGGETQYF
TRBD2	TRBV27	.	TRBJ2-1	TGTGCCAGCAGTTTATCGGAACTAGCGGGTGAGCAGTTCTTC	CASSLSELAGEQFF
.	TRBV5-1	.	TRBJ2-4	TGCGCCAGCAGCTTGCTGGGCGGGACAGACAAAAACATTCAGTACTTC	CASSLLGGTDKNIQYF
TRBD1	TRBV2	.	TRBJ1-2	TGTGCCAGCGAGGAAGTCCGGGACAGGGGTGTCTATGGCTACACCTTC	CASEEVRDRGVYGYTF
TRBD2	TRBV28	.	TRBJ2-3	TGTGCCAGCACCACAAGCGGGGCCAGCACAGATACGCAGTATTTT	CASTTSGASTDTQYF
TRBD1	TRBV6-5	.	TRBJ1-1	TGTGCCAGCAGCCGCAAACAGGGGGCGGCTGAAGCTTTCTTT	CASSRKQGAAEAFF
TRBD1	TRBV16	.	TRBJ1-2	TGTGCCAGCAGCCCATGGGACAGGGGCCATGGCTACACCTTC	CASSPWDRGHGYTF
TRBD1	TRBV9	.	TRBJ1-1	TGTGCCAGCAGCACCCGGACAGGCTTGAACACTGAAGCTTTCTTT	CASSTRTGLNTEAFF
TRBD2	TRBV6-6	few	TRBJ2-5	TGTGCCAGCGATCAGCGGGGGCCCCAAGAGACCCAGTACTTC	CASDQRGPQETQYF
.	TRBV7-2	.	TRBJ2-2	TGTGCCAGCAGCTTAGGTCAGGGCACCGGGGAGCTGTTTTTT	CASSLGQGTGELFF
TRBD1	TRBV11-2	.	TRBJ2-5	TGTGCCAGCAGCCCGGACAGGGCCTACCAAGAGACCCAGTACTTC	CASSPDRAYQETQYF